Listed below are T cell receptor beta chains from one sample, sequenced in a study of identical twins. TCRdb reanalysed the 5' RACE reads using MiXCR and keeps one entry per CDR3 protein. The table includes about 220,000 distinct CDR3 sequences, around 6.5% detected once. These data were likewise used in another study, on T cells expressing NK-cell markers.

Source material: CD8+ T cells sorted from blood. The origin of the receptors is a woman younger than 35 in good health. Each CDR3 is given with its conserved first and last residue. A D gene is named only where the DNA matches it firmly. Clone size is not always given. Where it is, it says once, few, many or a class for expanded clones.

>-|-|TRBV14|TRBJ2-1
TGTGCCAGCAGCCTCCTTCAAGGTAGCTCCTACAATGAGCAGTTCTTC
CASSLLQGSSYNEQFF
>TRBD1|many|TRBV20-1|TRBJ2-7
TGCAGTGCCTCGACAGGGGAATGGAACGAGCAGTACTTC
CSASTGEWNEQYF
>-|many|TRBV5-1|TRBJ2-7
TGCGCCAGCAGCGGGTCAGTGTACGAGCAGTACTTC
CASSGSVYEQYF
>TRBD2|few|TRBV3-1|TRBJ2-5
TGTGCCAGCAGCCTGGGGCTAGCGGGAAGGCTCGAGACCCAGTACTTC
CASSLGLAGRLETQYF
>TRBD2|-|TRBV29-1|TRBJ2-7
TGCAGCGTTGAGCTTCCGGGAGGCAACGAGCAGTACTTC
CSVELPGGNEQYF
>-|few|TRBV5-4|TRBJ2-2
TGTGCCAGCACCGGGGACTCGAACACCGGGGAGCTGTTTTTT
CASTGDSNTGELFF
>-|-|TRBV20-1|TRBJ1-6
TGCAGTGCTAGGGATGTCGGGGGGGAGGGAAATTCACCCCTCCACTTT
CSARDVGGEGNSPLHF
>-|many|TRBV5-1|TRBJ2-7
TGCGCCACTAAGGGGGATAGCTCCTACGAGCAGTACTTC
CATKGDSSYEQYF
>-|-|TRBV10-3|TRBJ2-7
TGTGCCATCAGTGACAGGGTAGGGGAGCAGTACTTC
CAISDRVGEQYF
>TRBD2|-|TRBV7-9|TRBJ2-7
TGTGCCAGCAGCTTCGGGGGGTCGGGGGAGCAGTACTTC
CASSFGGSGEQYF
>TRBD1|few|TRBV24-1|TRBJ2-7
TGTGCCACCAGTGATCTGACAGGGGGCCTATCCTACGAGCAGTACTTC
CATSDLTGGLSYEQYF
>-|-|TRBV30|TRBJ1-3
TGTGCCTGGAGTGATGCTGGAAACACCATATATTTT
CAWSDAGNTIYF
>-|few|TRBV18|TRBJ2-1
TGTGCCAGCTCACCAATCGATGGGGAGCAGTTCTTC
CASSPIDGEQFF
>-|-|TRBV11-2|TRBJ2-7
TGTGCCAGCAGCTTAGAGGGGGCTAGCGGCTCCTACGAGCAGTACTTC
CASSLEGASGSYEQYF
>-|-|TRBV4-1|TRBJ2-1
TGCGCCAGCAACGAGGGGGGTTCGGTGAACAATGAGCAGTTCTTC
CASNEGGSVNNEQFF
>TRBD2|-|TRBV20-1|TRBJ2-3
TGCAGTGCTAGTCCTCGGGGGGAGGGCACAGATACGCAGTATTTT
CSASPRGEGTDTQYF
>-|-|TRBV5-1|TRBJ2-3
TGCGCCAGCAGCTCACAGGGTATGTCGAGAGATACGCAGTATTTT
CASSSQGMSRDTQYF
>TRBD2|few|TRBV7-9|TRBJ2-3
TGTGCCAGCAGCTCCACTACTAGCGGGGACACAGATACGCAGTATTTT
CASSSTTSGDTDTQYF
>-|many|TRBV5-6|TRBJ2-3
TGTGCCAGCAGCTGGGGGACCACAGATACGCAGTATTTT
CASSWGTTDTQYF
>-|many|TRBV5-8|TRBJ2-1
TGTGCCAGCGGAGAGATAGGACTAAATGAGCAGTTCTTC
CASGEIGLNEQFF
>-|-|TRBV29-1|TRBJ1-2
TGCAGCGTTGGACCAGGGTATAAGGGAGGCTACACCTTC
CSVGPGYKGGYTF
>TRBD2|few|TRBV9|TRBJ2-1
TGTGCCAGCAGCCCCCTAGCGGTGGGCTACAATGAGCAGTTCTTC
CASSPLAVGYNEQFF
>TRBD1|many|TRBV15|TRBJ1-2
TGTGCCACCAGCAACCGGGACAGGGTGTTCTATGGCTACACCTTC
CATSNRDRVFYGYTF
>-|few|TRBV7-2|TRBJ1-1
TGTGCCAGCAGCTTAGGGCCTCTGAACACTGAAGCTTTCTTT
CASSLGPLNTEAFF
>-|few|TRBV9|TRBJ1-3
TGTGCCAGCAGGAGCCGGGACTCTGGAAACACCATATATTTT
CASRSRDSGNTIYF
>TRBD1|many|TRBV18|TRBJ2-1
TGTGCCAGCTCAAGTACAGGGGGCAACGATGAGCAGTTCTTC
CASSSTGGNDEQFF
>TRBD1|many|TRBV7-9|TRBJ1-2
TGTGCCAGCAGCCTCCCGACAGGGGTAGTGAATGGCTACACCTTC
CASSLPTGVVNGYTF
>TRBD1|-|TRBV7-2|TRBJ1-4
TGTGCCAGCAGCATGACAGGGCTTAATGAAAAACTGTTTTTT
CASSMTGLNEKLFF
>TRBD2|few|TRBV27|TRBJ2-3
TGTGCCAGCAGTTCACACCTTAGCGGGGGGAGGGCAGATACGCAGTATTTT
CASSSHLSGGRADTQYF
>-|many|TRBV4-3|TRBJ1-2
TGCGCCAGCAGCCAAGAAATTTCCATGTTAGGCTACACCTTC
CASSQEISMLGYTF
>-|few|TRBV9|TRBJ2-3
TGTGCCAGCAGCGTATGGGGGTTCGGCGATACGCAGTATTTT
CASSVWGFGDTQYF
>TRBD2|-|TRBV24-1|TRBJ2-5
TGTGCCACCGGAGCCCCTGCGGGAGGGGGAGAGACCCAGTACTTC
CATGAPAGGGETQYF